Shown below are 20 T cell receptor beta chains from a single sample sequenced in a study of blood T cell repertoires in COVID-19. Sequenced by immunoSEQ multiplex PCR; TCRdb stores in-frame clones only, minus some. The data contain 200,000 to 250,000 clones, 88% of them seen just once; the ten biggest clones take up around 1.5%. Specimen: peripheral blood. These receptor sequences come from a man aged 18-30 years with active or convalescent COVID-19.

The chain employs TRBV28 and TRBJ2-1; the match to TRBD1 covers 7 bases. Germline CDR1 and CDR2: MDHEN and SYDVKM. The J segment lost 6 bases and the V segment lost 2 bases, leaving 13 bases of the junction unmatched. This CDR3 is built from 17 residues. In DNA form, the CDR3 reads TGTGCCAGCAGTTTAATGGGACAGTCATTCCGTCTCAATGAGCAGTTCTTC. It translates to CASSLMGQSFRLNEQFF.

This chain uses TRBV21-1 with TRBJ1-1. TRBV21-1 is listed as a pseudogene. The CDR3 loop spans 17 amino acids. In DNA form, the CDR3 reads TGTGCCAGCAGCAAAACCGGGGGGGGCGTCCGTCACACTGAAGCTTTCTTT. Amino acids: CASSKTGGGVRHTEAFF.

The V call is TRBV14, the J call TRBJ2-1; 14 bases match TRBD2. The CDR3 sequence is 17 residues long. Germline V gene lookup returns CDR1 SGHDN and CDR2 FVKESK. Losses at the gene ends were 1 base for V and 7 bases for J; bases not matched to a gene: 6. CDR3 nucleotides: TGTGCCAGCAGCCAAGTCGCGGGACTAGCGGGAGCAAATGAGCAGTTCTTC. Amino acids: CASSQVAGLAGANEQFF.

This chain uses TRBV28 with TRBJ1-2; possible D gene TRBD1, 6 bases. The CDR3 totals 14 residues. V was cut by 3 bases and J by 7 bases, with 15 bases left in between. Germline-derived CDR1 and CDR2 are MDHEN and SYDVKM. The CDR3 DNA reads TGTGCCAGCAGTTTGGACAGATTAATAGGTGGCTACACCTTC. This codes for CASSLDRLIGGYTF.

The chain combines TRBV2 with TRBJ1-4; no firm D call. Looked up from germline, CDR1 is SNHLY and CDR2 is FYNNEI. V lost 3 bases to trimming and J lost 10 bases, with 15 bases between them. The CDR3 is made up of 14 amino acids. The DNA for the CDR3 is TGTGCCAGCAGTGACCGAGGTGACGGTGGAAAACTGTTTTTT. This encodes CASSDRGDGGKLFF. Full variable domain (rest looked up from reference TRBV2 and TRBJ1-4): EPEVTQTPSHQVTQMGQEVILRCVPISNHLYFYWYRQILGQKVEFLVSFYNNEISEKSEIFDDQFSVERPDGSNFTLKIRSTKLEDSAMYFCASSDRGDGGKLFFGSGTQLSVL.

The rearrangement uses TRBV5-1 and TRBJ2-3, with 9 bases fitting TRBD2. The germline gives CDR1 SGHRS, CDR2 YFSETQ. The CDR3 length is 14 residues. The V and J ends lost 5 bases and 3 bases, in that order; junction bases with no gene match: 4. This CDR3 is CASRRTSVTDTQYF. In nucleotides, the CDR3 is TGCGCCAGCAGGAGGACTAGCGTGACAGATACGCAGTATTTT.

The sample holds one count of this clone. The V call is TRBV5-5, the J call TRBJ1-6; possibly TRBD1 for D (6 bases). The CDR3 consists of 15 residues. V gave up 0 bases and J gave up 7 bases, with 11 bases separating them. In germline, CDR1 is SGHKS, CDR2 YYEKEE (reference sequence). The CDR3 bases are TGTGCCAGCAGCTTGGAAGGGCAGGGGAATTCACCCCTCCACTTT. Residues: CASSLEGQGNSPLHF.

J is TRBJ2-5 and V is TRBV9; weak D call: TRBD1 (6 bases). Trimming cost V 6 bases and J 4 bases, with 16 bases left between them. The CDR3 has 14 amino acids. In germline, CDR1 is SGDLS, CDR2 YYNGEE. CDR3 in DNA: TGTGCCAGCAACCGGGACACCCCACGAGAGACCCAGTACTTC. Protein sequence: CASNRDTPRETQYF.

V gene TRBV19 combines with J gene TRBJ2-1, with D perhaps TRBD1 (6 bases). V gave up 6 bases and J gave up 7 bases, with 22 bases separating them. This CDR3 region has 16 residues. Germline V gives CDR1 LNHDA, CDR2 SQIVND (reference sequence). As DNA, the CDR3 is TGTGCCAGTAGGAGAAGCGTCAACAGCAGGGGAAATGAGCAGTTCTTC. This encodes CASRRSVNSRGNEQFF.

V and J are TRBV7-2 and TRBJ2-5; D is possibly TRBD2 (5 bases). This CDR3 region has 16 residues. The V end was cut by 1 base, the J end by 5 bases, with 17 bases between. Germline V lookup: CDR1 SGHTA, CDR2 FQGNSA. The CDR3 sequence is CASSLGGDPGRETQYF. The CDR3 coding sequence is TGTGCCAGCAGCTTAGGGGGAGACCCGGGTAGGGAGACCCAGTACTTC. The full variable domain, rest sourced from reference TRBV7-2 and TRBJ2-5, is GAGVSQSPSNKVTEKGKDVELRCDPISGHTALYWYRQSLGQGLEFLIYFQGNSAPDKSGLPSDRFSAERTGGSVSTLTIQRTQQEDSAVYLCASSLGGDPGRETQYFGPGTRLLVL.

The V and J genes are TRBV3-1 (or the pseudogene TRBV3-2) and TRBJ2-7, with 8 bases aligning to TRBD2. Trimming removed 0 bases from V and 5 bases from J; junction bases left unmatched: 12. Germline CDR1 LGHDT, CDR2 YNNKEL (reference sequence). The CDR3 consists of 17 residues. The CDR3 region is CASSQDLWVGRANEQYF. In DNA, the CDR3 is TGTGCCAGCAGCCAAGATCTGTGGGTCGGGAGGGCCAACGAGCAGTACTTC.

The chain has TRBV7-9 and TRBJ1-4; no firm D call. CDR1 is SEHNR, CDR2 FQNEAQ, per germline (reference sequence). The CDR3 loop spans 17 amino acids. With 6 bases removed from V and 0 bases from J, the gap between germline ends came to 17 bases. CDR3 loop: CASSRTGLSATNEKLFF. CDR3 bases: TGTGCCAGCAGTCGTACGGGATTGTCTGCAACTAATGAAAAACTGTTTTTT. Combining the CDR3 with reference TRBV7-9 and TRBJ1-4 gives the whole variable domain DTGVSQNPRHKITKRGQNVTFRCDPISEHNRLYWYRQTLGQGPEFLTYFQNEAQLEKSRLLSDRFSAERPKGSFSTLEIQRTEQGDSAMYLCASSRTGLSATNEKLFFGSGTQLSVL.

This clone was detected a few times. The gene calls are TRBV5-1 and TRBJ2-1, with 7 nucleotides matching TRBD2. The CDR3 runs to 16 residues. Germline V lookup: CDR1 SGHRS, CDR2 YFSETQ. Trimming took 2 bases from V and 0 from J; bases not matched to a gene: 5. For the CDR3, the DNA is TGCGCCAGCAGCTTAGAGCGGGGTCCCTCCTACAATGAGCAGTTCTTC. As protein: CASSLERGPSYNEQFF.

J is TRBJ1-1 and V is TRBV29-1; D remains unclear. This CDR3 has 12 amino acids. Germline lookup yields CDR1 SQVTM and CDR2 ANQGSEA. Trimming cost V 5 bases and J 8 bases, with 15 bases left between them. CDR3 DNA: TGCAGCGTTTATTGGAGCGGGGAAGAAGCTTTCTTT. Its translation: CSVYWSGEEAFF.

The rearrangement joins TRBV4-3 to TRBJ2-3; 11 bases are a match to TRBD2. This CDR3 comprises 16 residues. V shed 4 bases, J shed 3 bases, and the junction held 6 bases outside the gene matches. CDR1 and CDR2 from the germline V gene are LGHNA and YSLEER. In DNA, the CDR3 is TGCGCCAGCAGCCCCCGGACTAGCGGGCCTACAGATACGCAGTATTTT. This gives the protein CASSPRTSGPTDTQYF.

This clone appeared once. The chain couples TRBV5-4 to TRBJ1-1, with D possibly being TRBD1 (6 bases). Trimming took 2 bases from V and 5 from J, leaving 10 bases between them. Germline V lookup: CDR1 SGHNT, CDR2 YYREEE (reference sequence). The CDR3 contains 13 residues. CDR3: CASSFTGLTEAFF. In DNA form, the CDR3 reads TGTGCCAGCAGCTTTACAGGGTTGACTGAAGCTTTCTTT.

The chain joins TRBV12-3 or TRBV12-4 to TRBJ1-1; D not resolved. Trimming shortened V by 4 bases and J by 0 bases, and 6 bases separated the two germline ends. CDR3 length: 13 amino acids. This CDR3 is CASSSSVNTEAFF. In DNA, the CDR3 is TGTGCCAGCAGTTCAAGCGTGAACACTGAAGCTTTCTTT.

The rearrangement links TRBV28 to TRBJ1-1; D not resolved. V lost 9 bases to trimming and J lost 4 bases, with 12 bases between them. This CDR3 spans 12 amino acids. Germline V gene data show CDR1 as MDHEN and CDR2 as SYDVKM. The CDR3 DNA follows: TGTGCCAGTAGCATGGCGGGCACTGAAGCTTTCTTT. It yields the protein CASSMAGTEAFF.

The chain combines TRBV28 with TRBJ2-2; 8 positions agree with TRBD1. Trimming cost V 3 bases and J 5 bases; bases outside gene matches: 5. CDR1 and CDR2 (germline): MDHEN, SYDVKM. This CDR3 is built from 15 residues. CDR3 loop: CASSFLRGQTGELFF. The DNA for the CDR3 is TGTGCCAGCAGTTTTCTCAGGGGGCAAACCGGGGAGCTGTTTTTT.

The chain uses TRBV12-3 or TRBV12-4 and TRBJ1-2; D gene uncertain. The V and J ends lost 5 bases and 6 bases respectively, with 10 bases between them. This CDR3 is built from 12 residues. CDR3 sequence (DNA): TGTGCCAGCAGTCCCCACATACATGGCTACACCTTC. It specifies CASSPHIHGYTF.